Shown below are 19 T cell receptor beta chains from a single sample sequenced in a study of human T cells and chemical hapten exposure. The library gave individual cDNA molecules unique molecular identifiers. TCRdb reprocessed the reads with MiXCR, giving one entry per CDR3 protein. Found here are several thousand distinct CDR3 sequences, about 50% of them singletons; the top ten hold 2.5% to 3.5%. Treatment defined: therapeutic diphenylcyclopropenone sensitization with weekly scalp DPC. Specimen: whole blood, collected before DPC sensitization or 2, 6, or about 24 weeks after (not recorded which). The origin of the receptors is an adult with alopecia areata. Some clones in this sample may be carry-over from other donors' samples. This table probably holds off-target reads from a library built for another chain.

The CDR3 here is CAIQRDSVNTDTQYF. The CDR3 region has the DNA TGTGCCATTCAGAGGGACTCAGTAAACACAGATACGCAGTATTTT. The chain uses TRBV27 and TRBJ2-3; TRBD2 is a possible D gene (6 bases). The CDR3 is 15 residues long. Germline CDR1 is MNHEY and CDR2 is SMNVEV (reference sequence). V lost 10 bases, J lost 2 bases, and 19 bases lay in between.

V usage is TRBV6-6 and J usage is TRBJ2-7; D not certain. Trimming left V 6 bases short and J 5 bases short, with 11 bases between. CDR3 size: 12 residues. Germline values: CDR1 MNHNY, CDR2 SVGAGI (reference sequence). This chain's CDR3 is CASRHSSHEQYF. CDR3 DNA: TGTGCCAGCAGGCACAGTTCCCACGAGCAGTACTTC.

The chain recombines TRBV29-1 with TRBJ2-5, with a tentative D call TRBD1 (6 bases). The ends were cut back, 7 bases at V and 5 bases at J, with 8 bases in the middle. Per germline, CDR1 SQVTM and CDR2 ANQGSEA. The CDR3 runs to 10 residues. This CDR3 reads CSGTAETQYF. The CDR3 DNA reads TGCAGCGGGACAGCTGAGACCCAGTACTTC.

The chain links TRBV11-2 to TRBJ2-4; D ambiguous. Germline values: CDR1 SGHAT, CDR2 FQNNGV. The CDR3 is made up of 11 amino acids. The V end lost 4 bases, the J end lost 6 bases, and 4 bases lay between the germline ends. CDR3 bases: TGTGCCAGCAGCTCCAGAAACATTCAGTACTTC. It is translated as CASSSRNIQYF.

The chain employs TRBV2 and TRBJ2-3; 7 bases line up with TRBD1. Per germline, CDR1 SNHLY and CDR2 FYNNEI. The V gene end was trimmed by 6 bases and the J gene end by 0 bases; junction bases not matched to a gene: 0. The CDR3 length is 13 residues. CDR3 sequence reads: CASRGQSTDTQYF. The DNA for the CDR3 is TGTGCCAGCAGGGGACAGAGCACAGATACGCAGTATTTT.

The genes are TRBV4-3 and TRBJ2-1, with 7 bases that match TRBD2. The junction had 4 bases not matched to a gene; V was cut back by 1 base and J by 7 bases. Germline V lookup: CDR1 LGHNA, CDR2 YSLEER. The CDR3 covers 14 residues. The CDR3 sequence is CASSQGGGWNEQFF. CDR3 DNA: TGCGCCAGCAGCCAAGGCGGGGGTTGGAATGAGCAGTTCTTC.

This clonotype was recorded a few times. The V gene is TRBV7-2, the J gene TRBJ2-3; 11 nucleotides align to TRBD2. V gave up 5 bases and J gave up 5 bases; unmatched junction bases: 12. The germline V gene has CDR1 SGHTA and CDR2 FQGNSA. There are 17 residues in the CDR3. The CDR3 reads CASSPNSGGASQDTQYF. DNA of the CDR3: TGTGCCAGCAGCCCAAATAGCGGGGGGGCCAGTCAAGATACGCAGTATTTT. Complete variable domain (other parts from reference TRBV7-2 and TRBJ2-3): GAGVSQSPSNKVTEKGKDVELRCDPISGHTALYWYRQSLGQGLEFLIYFQGNSAPDKSGLPSDRFSAERTGGSVSTLTIQRTQQEDSAVYLCASSPNSGGASQDTQYFGPGTRLTVL.

The rearrangement joins TRBV5-4 to TRBJ2-7, with 7 positions matching TRBD1. This CDR3 contains 14 residues. V gave up 0 bases and J gave up 4 bases; unmatched junction bases: 4. Germline CDR1 is SGHNT and CDR2 is YYREEE (reference sequence). CDR3 protein: CASSLVGGRYEQYF. CDR3 nucleotides: TGTGCCAGCAGCTTGGTAGGGGGCCGGTACGAGCAGTACTTC. The full variable domain, with the rest looked up from reference TRBV5-4 and TRBJ2-7, is ETGVTQSPTHLIKTRGQQVTLRCSSQSGHNTVSWYQQALGQGPQFIFQYYREEENGRGNFPPRFSGLQFPNYSSELNVNALELDDSALYLCASSLVGGRYEQYFGPGTRLTVT.

This clonotype has only one observation. The J gene is TRBJ2-7, the V gene TRBV29-1; maybe TRBD2 (5 bases). The CDR3 is 16 residues long. V lost 0 bases to trimming and J lost 0 bases, with 15 bases between them. CDR1 and CDR2 (germline): SQVTM, ANQGSEA. The CDR3 DNA sequence: TGCAGCGTTGAAGAGGGGAGCCAGCGAGACTCCTACGAGCAGTACTTC. Translating it yields CSVEEGSQRDSYEQYF.

The CDR3 nucleotides read TGCGCCAGCAGTGACAGGGGGCATGAGCAGTTCTTC. Translated: CASSDRGHEQFF. The chain combines TRBV10-2 with TRBJ2-1, with 8 bases fitting TRBD1. Trimming took 3 bases from V and 8 from J; bases not matched to a gene: 0. The CDR3 has 12 amino acids. The V gene's germline CDR1 is WSHSY and CDR2 SAAADI.

This clonotype was counted only a few times. This chain connects TRBV10-3 to TRBJ2-2, with D perhaps given as TRBD1 or TRBD2 (6 bases each). V dropped 4 bases and J dropped 6 bases, with 15 bases sitting between them. Per germline, CDR1 ENHRY and CDR2 SYGVKD. This CDR3 has 15 residues. The CDR3 loop reads CAISAGAGFPGELFF. In nucleotides, the CDR3 is TGTGCCATCAGTGCGGGGGCAGGGTTCCCCGGGGAGCTGTTTTTT.

The V gene is TRBV6-2 or TRBV6-3, the J gene TRBJ2-7; D tentatively fits TRBD1 or TRBD2 (5 bases each). Trimming cost V 6 bases and J 0 bases, with 9 bases left between them. The CDR3 is 13 amino acids. Looked up from germline, CDR1 is MNHEY and CDR2 is SVGEGT. As DNA, the CDR3 is TGTGCCAGCAGGGGACCGGCCTCCTACGAGCAGTACTTC. It translates to CASRGPASYEQYF.

This chain uses TRBV6-6 with TRBJ2-3; possibly TRBD1 for D (5 bases). The CDR3 spans 13 residues. Germline CDR1 is MNHNY and CDR2 is SVGAGI (reference sequence). Trimming shortened V by 5 bases and J by 1 base, and 7 bases separated the two germline ends. The CDR3 here is CASSPRGTDTQYF. CDR3 in DNA: TGTGCCAGCAGTCCCAGGGGCACAGATACGCAGTATTTT.

This clonotype was detected a few times. The chain couples TRBV11-2 to TRBJ2-3; D remains ambiguous. Germline V lookup: CDR1 SGHAT, CDR2 FQNNGV. This CDR3 region has 13 residues. Trimming took off 5 bases at V and 4 bases at J, with 10 bases between the two ends. CDR3 in amino acids: CASSVSPADTQYF. CDR3 coding DNA: TGTGCCAGCAGCGTGTCTCCGGCAGATACGCAGTATTTT.

The rearrangement links TRBV30 to TRBJ2-7; D is undetermined. V lost 0 bases to trimming and J lost 2 bases, with 11 bases between them. CDR1 GTSNPN and CDR2 SVGIG come from the germline V gene (reference sequence). This CDR3 comprises 14 residues. The CDR3 sequence: CAWSVLGAAYEQYF. DNA of the CDR3: TGTGCCTGGAGTGTACTGGGTGCCGCCTACGAGCAGTACTTC.

This clonotype came up once. In DNA, the CDR3 is TGCGCCAGCAGCCAAACTAGCGAGGAGACCCAGTACTTC. Translation gives CASSQTSEETQYF. The chain recombines TRBV4-1 with TRBJ2-5; 7 bases align to TRBD2. CDR1 is MGHRA and CDR2 is YSYEKL in the germline V gene. CDR3 length: 13 residues. V lost 2 bases, J lost 5 bases, and 2 bases stayed unmatched.

V usage is TRBV18 and J usage is TRBJ2-7; D unresolved. Germline CDR1 and CDR2: KGHSH and LQKENI. Trimming took off 0 bases at V and 2 bases at J, with 8 bases between the two ends. CDR3 length: 14 residues. The CDR3 nucleotides are TGTGCCAGCTCACCACCTACGGCCCCCTACGAGCAGTACTTC. Its translation: CASSPPTAPYEQYF.

This rearrangement joins TRBV29-1 to TRBJ2-6, with 10 bases fitting TRBD1. Germline V gene data show CDR1 as SQVTM and CDR2 as ANQGSEA. CDR3 size: 15 residues. Trimming cost V 5 bases and J 3 bases; bases outside gene matches: 4. The CDR3 loop reads CSVRQGANGANVLTF. CDR3 in DNA: TGCAGCGTTAGACAGGGGGCAAATGGGGCCAACGTCCTGACTTTC.

The rearrangement joins TRBV7-2 to TRBJ2-3; 9 bases map to TRBD2. The CDR3 is 13 residues long. Germline loops: CDR1 SGHTA, CDR2 FQGNSA. Trimming removed 8 bases from V and 6 bases from J; junction bases left unmatched: 6. CDR3 amino acids: CASSAGGPDTQYF. The CDR3 DNA reads as TGTGCCAGCTCCGCGGGGGGGCCTGATACGCAGTATTTT.